Listed here is a single T cell receptor beta chain. Its antigen is unidentified. Those with hyperthyroidism were 18 to 65 years old, newly diagnosed, and ill for under 2 months. Uncontrolled infection, other autoimmune disease, pregnancy or lactation barred patients from enrollment. Source material for PBMCs was over 7.5 ml fresh peripheral blood. Regions amplified from RNA transcripts were the TCR beta CDR3 regions. During a first-round RT-PCR of the TCR CDR3, the HTBI primer set was used. TCRdb analysed the multiplex PCR reads with MiXCR anew, one entry per CDR3 protein. This table holds 550,000 to 800,000 distinct CDR3 sequences, 16% found once. This sample was taken from a study of T cells in Graves' hyperthyroidism and ophthalmopathy. This CDR3 has 15 amino acids. Germline CDR1 reads SGHDT; CDR2 reads YYEEEE. V was shortened by 4 bases and J by 5 bases, with 16 bases between the two germline ends.

Study results and limitations: Most expanded thyroid clonotypes above 0.001 recurred in blood.

The TCR comes from a man between 18 and 29 years old with Graves' hyperthyroidism. Sequenced: blood. J is TRBJ2-1 and V is TRBV5-6; a weak D match, TRBD2 (7 bases). CDR3 DNA sequence: TGTGCCAGCAGCGATCGGGGGGCGGCGGACAATGAGCAGTTCTTC. Encoded protein: CASSDRGAADNEQFF.